This is a list of T cell receptor beta chains from one sample in a study of blood T cell repertoires in COVID-19. Sequencing used immunoSEQ multiplex PCR; TCRdb keeps in-frame clones, though not all of them. Of about 300,000 clones in the sample, 85% to 90% were seen once. Sequenced material: peripheral blood. The receptors were sampled from a woman under 40 with COVID-19, enrolled during active disease. CDR3s include the opening cysteine and the closing phenylalanine or tryptophan. D genes are given only for firm matches. The size field is filled for only some rows; it gives once, few, many or a size class.

clone size,J gene,V gene,D gene,CDR3 protein,CDR3 DNA
NA,TRBJ2-2,TRBV11-3,NA,CASTLLSTGELFF,TGTGCCAGCACGCTACTTAGCACCGGGGAGCTGTTTTTT
NA,TRBJ2-3,TRBV3-1/TRBV3-2,TRBD1,CASSPGTGSYTDTQYF,TGTGCCAGCAGCCCCGGGACAGGCTCATACACAGATACGCAGTATTTT
NA,TRBJ1-1,TRBV15,NA,CATSRDTGNTEAFF,TGTGCCACCAGCAGAGATACGGGGAACACTGAAGCTTTCTTT
NA,TRBJ2-2,TRBV5-1,NA,CASSLGSPVNTGELFF,TGCGCCAGCAGCTTGGGGAGCCCAGTAAACACCGGGGAGCTGTTTTTT
NA,TRBJ2-2,TRBV3-1/TRBV3-2,TRBD2,CASGPGGNSGELFF,TGTGCCAGCGGCCCCGGGGGGAACTCCGGGGAGCTGTTTTTT
NA,TRBJ1-1,TRBV5-6,TRBD1,CASSRLVGQGSNTEAFF,TGTGCCAGCAGCCGGCTCGTGGGACAGGGATCGAACACTGAAGCTTTCTTT
few,TRBJ2-2,TRBV3-1/TRBV3-2,NA,CASSPLLNTGELFF,TGTGCCAGCAGCCCTTTATTGAACACCGGGGAGCTGTTTTTT
once,TRBJ2-3,TRBV24-1,NA,CATSDPPAGTDTQYF,TGTGCCACCAGTGACCCCCCCGCAGGTACAGATACGCAGTATTTT
NA,TRBJ1-2,TRBV18,TRBD1,CASSPRTGGDSGYTF,TGTGCCAGCTCACCGAGGACAGGGGGCGACTCTGGCTACACCTTC
NA,TRBJ1-1,TRBV5-6,NA,CASSLIVRGALNTEAFF,TGTGCCAGCAGCTTGATTGTCAGGGGCGCACTGAACACTGAAGCTTTCTTT
NA,TRBJ2-4,TRBV4-2,NA,CASSQDRRYQLAKNIQYF,TGTGCCAGCAGCCAAGATCGTAGATACCAACTCGCCAAAAACATTCAGTACTTC
NA,TRBJ1-5,TRBV6-1,TRBD1,CASSERDRPDQPQHF,TGTGCCAGCAGTGAAAGGGACAGGCCCGATCAGCCCCAGCATTTT
NA,TRBJ1-1,TRBV23-1,NA,CASSQYITEAFF,TGCGCCAGCAGTCAATATATAACTGAAGCTTTCTTT
NA,TRBJ1-5,TRBV28,NA,CASSWEGQPQHF,TGTGCCAGCAGTTGGGAGGGACAGCCCCAGCATTTT
NA,TRBJ2-5,TRBV24-1,NA,CATSDFKGLGAETQYF,TGTGCCACCAGTGACTTTAAGGGATTAGGGGCGGAGACCCAGTACTTC
NA,TRBJ2-1,TRBV10-3,TRBD1,CAISASGTGSYEQFF,TGTGCCATCAGCGCCTCCGGGACAGGCAGCTATGAGCAGTTCTTC
NA,TRBJ1-3,TRBV5-1,NA,CASSRNQDSGNTIYF,TGCGCCAGCAGCCGAAACCAGGACTCTGGAAACACCATATATTTT
NA,TRBJ2-5,TRBV19,TRBD2,CASSMEGLAGGQETQYF,TGTGCCAGTAGTATGGAGGGACTAGCGGGGGGCCAAGAGACCCAGTACTTC
NA,TRBJ1-4,TRBV5-1,TRBD1,CASSGQGGEKLFF,TGCGCCAGCAGCGGACAGGGAGGCGAAAAACTGTTTTTT
NA,TRBJ2-3,TRBV19,TRBD2,CASSTRTSGGTDTQYF,TGTGCCAGTAGTACTAGGACTAGCGGGGGCACAGATACGCAGTATTTT
NA,TRBJ2-7,TRBV7-8,TRBD2,CASSSRRWFAGGSYEQYF,TGTGCCAGCAGCTCCCGGCGCTGGTTTGCGGGGGGCAGCTACGAGCAGTACTTC
NA,TRBJ1-2,TRBV7-9,TRBD1,CASSHPGQGYDYGYTF,TGTGCCAGCAGCCACCCCGGACAGGGTTACGACTATGGCTACACCTTC
once,TRBJ2-1,TRBV5-8,NA,CASSMGSVWGTNEQFF,TGTGCCAGCAGCATGGGGAGTGTGTGGGGCACCAATGAGCAGTTCTTC
NA,TRBJ1-6,TRBV5-3,NA,CARSGGALNSPLHF,TGTGCCAGAAGCGGCGGGGCCTTAAATTCACCCCTCCACTTT
NA,TRBJ2-3,TRBV10-3,TRBD2,CAISEEFGGGTTDTQYF,TGTGCCATCAGTGAAGAATTCGGGGGGGGTACAACAGATACGCAGTATTTT
NA,TRBJ2-5,TRBV24-1,TRBD2,CATSDFGLAGFETQYF,TGTGCCACCAGTGATTTTGGGCTAGCGGGGTTCGAGACCCAGTACTTC
NA,TRBJ1-3,TRBV6-5,NA,CASSPLGPGNTIYF,TGTGCCAGCAGCCCCCTCGGTCCGGGAAACACCATATATTTT